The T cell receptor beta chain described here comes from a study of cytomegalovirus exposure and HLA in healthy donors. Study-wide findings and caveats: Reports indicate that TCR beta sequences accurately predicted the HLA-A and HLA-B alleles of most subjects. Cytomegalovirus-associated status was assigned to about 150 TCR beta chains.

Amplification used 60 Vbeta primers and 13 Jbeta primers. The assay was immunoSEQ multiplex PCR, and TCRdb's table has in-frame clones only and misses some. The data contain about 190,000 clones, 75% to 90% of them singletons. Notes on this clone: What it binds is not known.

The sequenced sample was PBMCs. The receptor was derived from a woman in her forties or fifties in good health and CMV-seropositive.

The chain's CDR3 is CSARERENLHF. The CDR3, as DNA: TGCAGTGCTAGAGAGAGGGAAAACCTGCATTTT. The chain has TRBV20-1 and TRBJ1-5; D call uncertain. CDR1 is DFQATT, CDR2 SNEGSKA, per germline (reference sequence). This CDR3 is built from 11 residues. The germline V and J ends were trimmed by 0 bases and 15 bases, with 12 bases remaining between them.